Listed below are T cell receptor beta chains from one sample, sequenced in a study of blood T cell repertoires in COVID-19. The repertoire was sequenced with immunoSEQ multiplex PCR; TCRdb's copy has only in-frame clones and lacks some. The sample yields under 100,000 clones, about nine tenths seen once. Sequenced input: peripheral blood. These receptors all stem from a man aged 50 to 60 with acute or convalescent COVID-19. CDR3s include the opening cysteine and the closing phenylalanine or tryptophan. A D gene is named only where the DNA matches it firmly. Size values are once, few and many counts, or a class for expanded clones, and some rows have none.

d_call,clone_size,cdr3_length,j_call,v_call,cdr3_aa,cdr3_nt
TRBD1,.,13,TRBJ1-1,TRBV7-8,CASSLTGGAEAFF,TGTGCCAGCAGCTTGACAGGGGGGGCTGAAGCTTTCTTT
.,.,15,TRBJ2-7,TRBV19,CASSGYRDTTYEQYF,TGTGCCAGTAGTGGATATCGGGACACTACCTACGAGCAGTACTTC
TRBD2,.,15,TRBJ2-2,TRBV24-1,CATSGLAGAAGELFF,TGTGCCACCAGTGGACTAGCGGGGGCGGCCGGGGAGCTGTTTTTT
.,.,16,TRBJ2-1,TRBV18,CASSPGRGLSYNEQFF,TGTGCCAGCTCACCAGGGCGGGGACTCTCCTACAATGAGCAGTTCTTC
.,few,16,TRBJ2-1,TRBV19,CASSMRSSDPYNEQFF,TGTGCCAGTAGTATGAGGTCTAGCGACCCATACAATGAGCAGTTCTTC
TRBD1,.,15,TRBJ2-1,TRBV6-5,CASRPPDRGQNEQFF,TGTGCCAGCAGGCCCCCGGACAGGGGGCAAAATGAGCAGTTCTTC
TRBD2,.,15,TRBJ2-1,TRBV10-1,CASSPGLAHYNEQFF,TGCGCCAGCAGTCCGGGACTAGCACACTACAATGAGCAGTTCTTC
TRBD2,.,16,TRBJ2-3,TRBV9,CASSVDLAGLSDTQYF,TGTGCCAGCAGCGTAGATCTAGCGGGACTCTCAGATACGCAGTATTTT
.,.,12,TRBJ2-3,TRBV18,CASSPLADTQYF,TGTGCCAGCTCACCGTTAGCAGATACGCAGTATTTT
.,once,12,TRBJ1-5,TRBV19,CASRRQNQPQHF,TGTGCCAGCCGACGACAGAATCAGCCCCAGCATTTT
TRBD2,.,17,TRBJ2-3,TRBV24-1,CATSAATGALAGGDRYF,TGTGCCACCAGTGCCGCGACAGGGGCCTTAGCGGGAGGCGATCGGTATTTT
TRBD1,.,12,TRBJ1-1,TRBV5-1,CASSLQGREAFF,TGCGCCAGCAGCTTACAGGGGAGGGAAGCTTTCTTT
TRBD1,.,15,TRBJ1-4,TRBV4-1,CASSQWTGAEEKLFF,TGCGCCAGCAGCCAGTGGACAGGGGCGGAAGAAAAACTGTTTTTT
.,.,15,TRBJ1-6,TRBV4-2,CASSPGGQANSPLHF,TGTGCCAGCAGTCCCGGCGGGCAGGCCAATTCACCCCTCCACTTT
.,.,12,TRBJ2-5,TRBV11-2,CASSIVEETQYF,TGTGCCAGCAGCATAGTGGAGGAGACCCAGTACTTC
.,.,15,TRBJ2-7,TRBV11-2,CASSLESRPPHEQYF,TGTGCCAGCAGCTTAGAGTCTAGACCTCCCCACGAGCAGTACTTC
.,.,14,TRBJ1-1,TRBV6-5,CASSYGAVNTEAFF,TGTGCCAGCAGTTACGGTGCAGTCAACACTGAAGCTTTCTTT
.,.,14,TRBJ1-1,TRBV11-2,CASSLVRVSTEAFF,TGTGCCAGCAGCTTAGTCAGGGTTAGCACTGAAGCTTTCTTT
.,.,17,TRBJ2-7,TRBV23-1,CASSHPLTGFGTYEQYF,TGCGCCAGCAGTCACCCACTCACAGGGTTTGGTACCTACGAGCAGTACTTC
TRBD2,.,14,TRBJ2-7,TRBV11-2,CASSRLAGPYEQYF,TGTGCCAGCAGCCGACTAGCGGGACCCTACGAGCAGTACTTC
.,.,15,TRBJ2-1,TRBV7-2,CASSATMSSYNEQFF,TGTGCCAGCAGCGCCACGATGAGCTCCTACAATGAGCAGTTCTTC